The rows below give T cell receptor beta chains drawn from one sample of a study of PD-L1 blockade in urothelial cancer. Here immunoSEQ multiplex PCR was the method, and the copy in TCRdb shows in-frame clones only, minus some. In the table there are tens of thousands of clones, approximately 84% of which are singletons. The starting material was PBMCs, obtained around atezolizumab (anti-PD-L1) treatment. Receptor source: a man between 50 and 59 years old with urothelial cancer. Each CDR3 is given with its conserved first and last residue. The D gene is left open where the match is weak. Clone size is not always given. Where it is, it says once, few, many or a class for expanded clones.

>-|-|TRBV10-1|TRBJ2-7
TGCGCCAGCAGTGCAGGGTCCTACGAGCAGTACTTC
CASSAGSYEQYF
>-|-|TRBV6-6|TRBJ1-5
TGTGCCAGCAGTTACATGAGCCGTAGCAATCAGCCCCAGCATTTT
CASSYMSRSNQPQHF
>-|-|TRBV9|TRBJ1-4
TGTGCCAGCAGCGTAGGGGGGCAGGGTAGCCATGAAAAACTGTTTTTT
CASSVGGQGSHEKLFF
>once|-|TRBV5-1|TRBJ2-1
TGCGCCAGCAGCTTGGCGTCGCCTACCTCCTACAATGAGCAGTTCTTC
CASSLASPTSYNEQFF
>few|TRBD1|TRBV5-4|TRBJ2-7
TGTGCCAGCAGCAGCGACAGGGGGGCCTACGAGCAGTACTTC
CASSSDRGAYEQYF
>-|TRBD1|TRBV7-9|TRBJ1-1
TGTGCCAGCAGCGAAAGGGACAGGGGGCATACTGAAGCTTTCTTT
CASSERDRGHTEAFF
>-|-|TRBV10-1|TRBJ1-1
TGCGCCAGCAGTGAGTCGAATAGAAATGAAGCTTTCTTT
CASSESNRNEAFF
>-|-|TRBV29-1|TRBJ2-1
TGCAGCGTTGGACGGGGTGGCTACAATGAGCAGTTCTTC
CSVGRGGYNEQFF
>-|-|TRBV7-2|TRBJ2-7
TGTGCCAGCAGCCCCCCTTACGAGCAGTACTTC
CASSPPYEQYF
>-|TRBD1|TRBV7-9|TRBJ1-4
TGTGCCAGCAGCGAGCGACAGGGTGGTAAGGGAACTAATGAAAAACTGTTTTTT
CASSERQGGKGTNEKLFF
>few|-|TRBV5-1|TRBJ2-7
TGCGCCAGCAGTTATAGCTCCTACGAGCAGTACTTC
CASSYSSYEQYF
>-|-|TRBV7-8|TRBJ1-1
TGTGCCAGCAGCTTAGGGGGGGGTGACACTGAAGCTTTCTTT
CASSLGGGDTEAFF
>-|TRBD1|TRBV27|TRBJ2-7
TGTGCCAGCAGTTTAAGTGAATCGACAGGGGCTTACTACGAGCAGTACTTC
CASSLSESTGAYYEQYF
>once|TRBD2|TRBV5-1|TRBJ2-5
TGCGCCAGCAGCTTGGGGGGCGTAGCGGGGGGCCGAGAGACCCAGTACTTC
CASSLGGVAGGRETQYF
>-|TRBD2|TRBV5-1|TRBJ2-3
TGCGCCAGCAGCCCTGGGAGCGGGAGATCAGATACGCAGTATTTT
CASSPGSGRSDTQYF
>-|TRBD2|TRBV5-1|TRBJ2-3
TGCGCCAGCAGCCCATCCGGGGGGACTAGCGGTCCATCAACCCCGTCGGCAGATACGCAGTATTTT
CASSPSGGTSGPSTPSADTQYF
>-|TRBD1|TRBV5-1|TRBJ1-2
TGCGCCAGCAGCTCCGGAGGGGACAGGGGGCTGGCTAACTATGGCTACACCTTC
CASSSGGDRGLANYGYTF
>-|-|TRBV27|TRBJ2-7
TGTGCCAGCAGTTACGGACAGCTTTACGAGCAGTACTTC
CASSYGQLYEQYF
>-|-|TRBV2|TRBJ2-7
TGTGCCAGCAGCGGAGTGGGGCTTTACGAGCAGTACTTC
CASSGVGLYEQYF
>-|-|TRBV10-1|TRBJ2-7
TGCGCCAGCAGTGAGTCGTTCAGGGCAGAAGGGTCCTACGAGCAGTACTTC
CASSESFRAEGSYEQYF
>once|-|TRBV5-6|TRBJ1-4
TGTGCCAGCAGCTTGTCTTCGCCCAGACTTAATGAAAAACTGTTTTTT
CASSLSSPRLNEKLFF
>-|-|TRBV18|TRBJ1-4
TGTGCCAGCTCACCAGCGCTTTGGGAAAAACTGTTTTTT
CASSPALWEKLFF
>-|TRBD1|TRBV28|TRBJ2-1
TGTGCCAGCAGTTTAGGACAGGGCGGCTCCGGGCAGTTCTTC
CASSLGQGGSGQFF
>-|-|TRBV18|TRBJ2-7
TGTGCCAGCTCACCAGCAGATTCCTACGAGCAGTACTTC
CASSPADSYEQYF
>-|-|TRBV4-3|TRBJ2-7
TGCGCCAGCAGCCAAGATTTGAGTTACGAGCAGTACTTC
CASSQDLSYEQYF
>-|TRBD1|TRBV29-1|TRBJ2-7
TGCAGCGTTTTCAGGGGGCTCAACGAGCAGTACTTC
CSVFRGLNEQYF
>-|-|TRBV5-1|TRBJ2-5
TGCGCCAGCAGCCCAGGGGTCCAAGAGACCCAGTACTTC
CASSPGVQETQYF
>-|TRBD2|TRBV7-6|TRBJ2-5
TGTGCCAGCAGCTTATTATCCGGGGGGGCAGGGGAGACCCAGTACTTC
CASSLLSGGAGETQYF